These T cell receptor beta chains were read from a single sample in a study of cytomegalovirus exposure and HLA in healthy donors. TCRdb keeps only in-frame clones here, not all; method: immunoSEQ multiplex PCR. The sample yields 190,000 or so clones, around 81% seen once. Sequenced: PBMCs. These receptors came from a woman aged 50 to 65 in good health and CMV-seropositive. Both conserved end residues are part of each CDR3. A D gene is named only where the DNA matches it firmly. The listing skips clone size in some rows; elsewhere it reads once, few, many or a size class.

.	.	TRBV4-1	TRBJ2-1	TGCGCCAGCAGCCATGGTTTTAGCTCCTACAATGAGCAGTTCTTC	CASSHGFSSYNEQFF
.	TRBD1	TRBV5-1	TRBJ2-5	TGCGCCAGCAGCATACCGACAGGGGGCCGGACAGAGACCCAGTACTTC	CASSIPTGGRTETQYF
.	.	TRBV6-5	TRBJ2-3	TGTGCCAGCAGTGACTCGACAGGAGCCCCAGATACGCAGTATTTT	CASSDSTGAPDTQYF
many	TRBD1	TRBV28	TRBJ1-5	TGTGCCAGCAGTCAATACAAAAGACAGGGGTATAGCAATCAGCCCCAGCATTTT	CASSQYKRQGYSNQPQHF
.	TRBD2	TRBV6-1	TRBJ2-1	TGTGCCAGCAGTGAGACGTCGGCTAGCGGATACAATGAGCAGTTCTTC	CASSETSASGYNEQFF
.	TRBD1	TRBV28	TRBJ1-3	TGTGCCAGTTCCCAAACCCCCGGGACAGCAGGAAACACCATATATTTT	CASSQTPGTAGNTIYF
.	.	TRBV7-9	TRBJ1-2	TGTGCCAGCAGCCGCGATGGGCCAGGGCCTTATGGCTACACCTTC	CASSRDGPGPYGYTF
.	.	TRBV6-1	TRBJ1-2	TGTGCCAGCACCACGATAGGGGAGGTATATGGCTACACCTTC	CASTTIGEVYGYTF
.	TRBD2	TRBV15	TRBJ2-3	TGTGCCACCAGCGCGTGGCGGGGGGGTAGCACAGATACGCAGTATTTT	CATSAWRGGSTDTQYF
once	TRBD1	TRBV6-1	TRBJ1-2	TGTGCCATCATCCCTCGACAGGGTAACTATGGCTACACCTTC	CAIIPRQGNYGYTF
.	.	TRBV5-8	TRBJ1-5	TGTGCCAGCAGCCTCCCAGGGTTCGACGCTACGTATAGCAATCAGCCCCAGCATTTT	CASSLPGFDATYSNQPQHF
.	TRBD2	TRBV7-3	TRBJ2-5	TGTGCCAGCAGCCTGACGGGTAGCGGGGGGGCGGAGACCCAGTACTTC	CASSLTGSGGAETQYF
.	TRBD1	TRBV7-9	TRBJ2-1	TGTGCCAGCAGCTTCGACAGGGGGCGAATCCATGAGCAGTTCTTC	CASSFDRGRIHEQFF
.	.	TRBV6-5	TRBJ2-7	TGTGCCAGCAGATCGGAGAGCTCCTACGAGCAGTACTTC	CASRSESSYEQYF
.	.	TRBV4-3	TRBJ2-5	TGCGCCAGCAGCCAAGGCATGTTGACGGCAGGGGTCCCACAAGAGACCCAGTACTTC	CASSQGMLTAGVPQETQYF
.	.	TRBV2	TRBJ1-2	TGTGCCAGCAGCCTAGGGAGGGAATATGGCTACACCTTC	CASSLGREYGYTF
once	.	TRBV27	TRBJ1-4	TGTGCCAGCAGTTTAACTACAACTAATGAAAAACTGTTTTTT	CASSLTTTNEKLFF
once	TRBD2	TRBV9	TRBJ2-3	TGTGCCAGCGGGACTAGCGGGGGGGCCGTGGTGGCAGATACGCAGTATTTT	CASGTSGGAVVADTQYF
once	TRBD1	TRBV7-9	TRBJ2-3	TGTGCCAGCAGCTCGCTTGGACAGGGCTACACAGATACGCAGTATTTT	CASSSLGQGYTDTQYF
.	TRBD2	TRBV29-1	TRBJ2-1	TGCAGCGTTGAAGACCCGGGATCTAGCGGGTTGAATGAGCAGTTCTTC	CSVEDPGSSGLNEQFF
.	.	TRBV2	TRBJ2-2	TGTGCCAGCAATGGGGCTGACACCGGGGAGCTGTTTTTT	CASNGADTGELFF
once	.	TRBV7-3	TRBJ1-4	TGTGCCAGCAGCGCTACCACCGGGTTGTGGAATGAAAAACTGTTTTTT	CASSATTGLWNEKLFF
.	TRBD1	TRBV28	TRBJ1-5	TGTGCCAGCAGCAAGGACAGGGGGCGGGATCAGCCCCAGCATTTT	CASSKDRGRDQPQHF
.	TRBD1	TRBV5-1	TRBJ2-1	TGCGCCAGCAGCTTTGGACAGGGGGCCTACAATGAGCAGTTCTTC	CASSFGQGAYNEQFF
.	TRBD1	TRBV28	TRBJ1-2	TGTGCCAGCAGTACAGGGGGCTATGGCTACACCTTC	CASSTGGYGYTF